This T cell receptor beta chain was sequenced in a study of T-cell memory formation after mild COVID-19. Study summary: Largely, TCR clusters stayed within a single donor.

Concerning this clonotype: Its cognate antigen is unknown.

After 5'RACE with constant-segment primers, TCR alpha and TCR beta cDNA libraries carrying sample barcodes and UMIs were obtained. A single record per CDR3 protein comes from TCRdb applying MiXCR to the 5' RACE reads. The sample holds hundreds of thousands of distinct CDR3 sequences; around 27% are singletons and the top ten take roughly 14%. Whole-study findings and limits: Some clones that responded turned up in pre-infection memory, which suggests that cross-reactive memory joined in. Later expanders leaned CD4+, whereas day 15 to 85 contracting clones were balanced CD4/CD8.

This CDR3 contains 14 residues. V lost 5 bases to trimming and J lost 2 bases, with 16 bases between them. Germline-derived CDR1 and CDR2 are DFQATT and SNEGSKA (reference sequence). The V gene is TRBV20-1, the J gene TRBJ2-7; D might be TRBD2 (6 bases). The TCR sequence derives from an adult woman who had mild COVID-19 (a few samples of this study predate the infection). Cell type and time point are not known. Sequenced: PBMCs or a T cell subset sorted from them (not recorded which). CDR3 sequence reads: CSADPGDGTYEQYF. In DNA, the CDR3 is TGCAGTGCTGACCCGGGAGACGGGACCTACGAGCAGTACTTC.